This T cell receptor (beta chain) came from a study of T cells in Graves' hyperthyroidism and ophthalmopathy. The source material, RNA transcripts, was used to amplify TCR beta CDR3 regions. A set of HTBI primers served as the primers for a first-round RT-PCR of the TCR CDR3. MiXCR was run by TCRdb on the multiplex PCR reads, yielding one entry per CDR3 protein. Among some 440,000 distinct CDR3 sequences listed, approximately 14% were seen once. This clonotype was seen repeatedly, ten times or more. With 5 bases removed from V and 0 bases from J, the gap between germline ends came to 7 bases. CDR3 length: 12 residues. CDR1 DFQATT and CDR2 SNEGSKA come from the germline V gene (reference sequence).

The sequenced sample was blood. The chain combines TRBV20-1 with TRBJ1-1; D is ambiguous. This TCR came from a woman in her late teens or twenties with Graves' hyperthyroidism. CDR3 region: CSAQSLNTEAFF. In nucleotides, the CDR3 is TGCAGTGCTCAATCCTTGAACACTGAAGCTTTCTTT.